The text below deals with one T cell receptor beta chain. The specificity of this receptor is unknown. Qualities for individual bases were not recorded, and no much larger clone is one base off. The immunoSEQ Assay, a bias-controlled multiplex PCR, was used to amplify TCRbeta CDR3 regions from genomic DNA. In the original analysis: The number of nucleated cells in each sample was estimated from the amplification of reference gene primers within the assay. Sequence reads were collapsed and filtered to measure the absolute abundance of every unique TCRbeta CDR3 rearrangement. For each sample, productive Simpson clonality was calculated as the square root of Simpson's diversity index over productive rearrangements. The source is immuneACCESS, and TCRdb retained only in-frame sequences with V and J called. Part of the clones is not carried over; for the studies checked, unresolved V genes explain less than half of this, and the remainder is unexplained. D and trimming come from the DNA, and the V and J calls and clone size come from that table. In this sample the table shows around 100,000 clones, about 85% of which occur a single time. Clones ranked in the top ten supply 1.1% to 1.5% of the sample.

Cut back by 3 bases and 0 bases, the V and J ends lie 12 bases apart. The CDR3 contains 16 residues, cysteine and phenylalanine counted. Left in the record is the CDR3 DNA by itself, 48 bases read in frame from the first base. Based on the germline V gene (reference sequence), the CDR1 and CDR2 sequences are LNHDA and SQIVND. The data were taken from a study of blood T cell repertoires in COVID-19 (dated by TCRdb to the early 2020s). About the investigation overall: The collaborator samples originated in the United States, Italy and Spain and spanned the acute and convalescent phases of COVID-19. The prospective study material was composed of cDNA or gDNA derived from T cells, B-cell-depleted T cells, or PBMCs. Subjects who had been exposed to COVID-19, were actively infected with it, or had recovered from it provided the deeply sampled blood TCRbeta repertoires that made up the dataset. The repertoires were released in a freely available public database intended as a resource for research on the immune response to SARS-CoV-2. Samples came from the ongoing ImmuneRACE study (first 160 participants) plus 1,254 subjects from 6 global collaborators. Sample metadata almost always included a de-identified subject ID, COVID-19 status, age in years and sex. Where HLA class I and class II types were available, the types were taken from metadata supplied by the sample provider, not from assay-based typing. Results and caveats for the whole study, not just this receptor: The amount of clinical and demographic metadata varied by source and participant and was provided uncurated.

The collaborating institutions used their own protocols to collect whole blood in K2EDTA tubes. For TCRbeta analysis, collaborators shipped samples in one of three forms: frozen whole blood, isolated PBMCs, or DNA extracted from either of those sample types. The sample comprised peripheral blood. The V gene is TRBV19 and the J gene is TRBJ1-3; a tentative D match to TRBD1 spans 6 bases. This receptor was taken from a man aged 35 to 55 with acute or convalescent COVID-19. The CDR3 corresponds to CASSMGDRLSGNTIYF. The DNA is TGTGCCAGTAGTATGGGTGACAGGCTCTCTGGAAACACCATATATTTT.